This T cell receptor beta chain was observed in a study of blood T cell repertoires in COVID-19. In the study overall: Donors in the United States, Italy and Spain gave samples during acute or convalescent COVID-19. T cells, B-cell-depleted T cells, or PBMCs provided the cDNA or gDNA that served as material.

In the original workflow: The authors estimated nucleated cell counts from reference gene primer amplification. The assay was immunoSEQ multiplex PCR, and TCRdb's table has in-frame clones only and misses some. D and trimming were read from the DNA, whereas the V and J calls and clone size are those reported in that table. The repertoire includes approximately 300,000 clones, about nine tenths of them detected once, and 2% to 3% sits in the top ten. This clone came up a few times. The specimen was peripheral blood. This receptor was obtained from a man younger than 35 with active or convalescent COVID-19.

The CDR3 loop is CASSNDRGGTQYF. For the CDR3, the DNA is TGTGCCAGCAGTAATGACAGGGGTGGGACCCAGTACTTC. This rearrangement joins TRBV6-5 to TRBJ2-5, with TRBD1 matching over 8 bases. The CDR3 extends over 13 amino acids. The germline V gene has CDR1 MNHEY and CDR2 SVGAGI. J was trimmed by 7 bases and V by 5 bases; bases with no gene match: 6.